This TCR beta chain was recorded in a study of control samples from healthy donors and cancer patients. A note on this clone: One junction end does not reproduce the germline sequence, and a read error may be involved. Other DNA sequences from this sample encode an identical CDR3 as well.

This table comes from immunoSEQ multiplex PCR, and its TCRdb copy is limited to in-frame clones, with some not included. The table lists 95,000 to 150,000 clones, 92% of them singletons. The clonotype comes from a man at least 80 years old with head and neck cancer. Sequenced: PBMCs.

The CDR3 protein is CASSFGTGFYGYTF. For the CDR3, the DNA is TGTGCTAGCAGCTTTGGTACAGGCTTCTATGGCTACACCTTC. The chain couples TRBV11-2 to TRBJ1-2; possible D gene TRBD1, 5 bases. CDR3 length: 14 amino acids. Germline V CDR1 and CDR2: SGHAT, FQNNGV.